These T cell receptor beta chains were read from a single sample in a study of circulating tumor DNA in untreated peripheral T-cell lymphoma. Sequenced by immunoSEQ multiplex PCR; TCRdb stores in-frame clones only, minus some. There are 2,000 to 3,000 clones in the sample; roughly 69% occur only once, and under 20% lies in the top ten. What was sequenced was tumor tissue. The receptors here all came from a human donor with peripheral T-cell lymphoma. Each CDR3 is given with its conserved first and last residue. A D gene is named only where the DNA matches it firmly. Size is stated for part of the rows, as once, few or many counts, or as a class when the clone is expanded.

j_gene | v_gene | d_gene | abundance | CDR3aa | CDR3nt
TRBJ1-2 | TRBV30 | . | once | CAWRWDSGYTF | TGTGCCTGGAGATGGGATTCTGGCTACACCTTC
TRBJ1-2 | TRBV11-1 | TRBD1 | . | CASSSGGLTGARIYGYTF | TGTGCCAGCAGCTCAGGGGGGCTGACAGGAGCGAGGATCTATGGCTACACCTTC
TRBJ2-2 | TRBV30 | . | . | CAWSEVRLYTEELFF | TGTGCCTGGAGTGAGGTTAGGCTATACACCGAGGAGCTATTTTTT
TRBJ2-3 | TRBV5-1 | TRBD2 | . | CASRETSVLATDTQYF | TGCGCCAGCAGAGAGACTAGCGTACTAGCCACAGATACGCAGTATTTT
TRBJ2-7 | TRBV30 | . | few | CAWTGRDEQYF | TGTGCCTGGACAGGGCGCGACGAGCAGTACTTC
TRBJ2-3 | TRBV23-1 | TRBD1 | . | CASSQDYRGVGTDTQYF | TGCGCCAGCAGCCAAGACTACAGGGGGGTTGGCACAGATACGCAGTATTTT
TRBJ1-4 | TRBV2 | . | . | CASGRGVEKLFF | TGTGCCAGCGGGCGGGGGGTCGAAAAACTGTTTTTT
TRBJ2-3 | TRBV5-1 | TRBD2 | . | CASSLSRRGVMDTQYF | TGCGCCAGCAGCTTGAGTCGGCGGGGGGTCATGGATACGCAGTATTTT
TRBJ1-5 | TRBV6-8 | . | . | CASSYSTGVRSVPQHF | TGTGCCAGCAGTTACTCGACAGGTGTACGGTCGGTACCCCAGCATTTT
TRBJ2-1 | TRBV11-3 | TRBD2 | few | CASRAFAGGQDEQFF | TGTGCCAGCAGAGCCTTCGCGGGAGGGCAGGATGAGCAGTTCTTC
TRBJ2-3 | TRBV12-5 | . | . | CASTQGDTQYF | TGTGCCAGCACCCAGGGAGATACGCAGTATTTT
TRBJ2-5 | TRBV2 | TRBD1 | . | CASRQGPETQYF | TGTGCCAGCAGACAGGGGCCAGAGACCCAGTACTTC
TRBJ1-3 | TRBV28 | . | . | CASSLPGSSFGNTIYF | TGTGCCAGCAGTTTGCCCGGGAGCAGCTTTGGAAACACCATATATTTT
TRBJ2-1 | TRBV11-3 | . | few | CASSLQGAYNEQFF | TGTGCCAGCAGCTTGCAGGGAGCCTACAATGAGCAGTTCTTC
TRBJ2-5 | TRBV7-6 | TRBD2 | . | CASSKAGVNRETQYF | TGTGCCAGCAGCAAGGCGGGGGTCAATAGGGAGACCCAGTACTTC
TRBJ1-6 | TRBV12-2 | . | . | CALEAVSSYNSPLHF | TGTGCCCTCGAGGCGGTTAGCTCCTATAATTCACCCCTCCACTTT
TRBJ1-2 | TRBV1 | . | . | CASSQDLYRLYGYTF | TGCGCCAGCAGCCAAGATCTTTACAGGCTCTATGGCTACACCTTC
TRBJ1-3 | TRBV6-8 | . | once | CASSALTGKSSGNTIYF | TGTGCCAGCAGTGCCCTTACAGGGAAGAGCTCTGGAAACACCATATATTTT
TRBJ2-4 | TRBV18 | . | . | CASSRGSGEAKNIQYF | TGTGCCAGCTCACGGGGCAGTGGGGAGGCCAAAAACATTCAGTACTTC
TRBJ1-1 | TRBV12-5 | TRBD1 | . | CASGRTGYEAFF | TGTGCTAGTGGTCGGACAGGGTATGAAGCTTTCTTT
TRBJ1-6 | TRBV4-1 | . | few | CASSLLWTVSSYNSPLHF | TGCGCCAGCAGCCTACTTTGGACAGTAAGCTCCTATAATTCACCCCTCCACTTT
TRBJ1-2 | TRBV11-3 | . | . | CASSLGGGWSYGYTF | TGTGCCAGCAGCTTAGGGGGAGGTTGGTCCTATGGCTACACCTTC
TRBJ1-5 | TRBV12-5 | . | . | CASFGGAHNQPQHF | TGTGCTAGTTTTGGGGGAGCCCACAATCAGCCCCAGCATTTT
TRBJ1-2 | TRBV5-1 | . | . | CASSQGRLGRRGDGYTF | TGCGCCAGCAGCCAAGGAAGACTTGGTCGTCGCGGTGATGGCTACACCTTC
TRBJ1-1 | TRBV30 | . | once | CAWSWRGAEAFF | TGTGCCTGGAGTTGGAGGGGCGCTGAAGCTTTCTTT
TRBJ2-2 | TRBV29-1 | TRBD1 | . | CSVHTGAGGVGELFF | TGCAGCGTCCATACTGGGGCAGGGGGCGTCGGGGAGCTGTTTTTT
TRBJ2-6 | TRBV6-8 | TRBD1 | . | CASSYSIDRAGANVLTF | TGTGCCAGCAGTTATTCGATTGACAGGGCAGGGGCTAACGTCCTGACTTTC
TRBJ1-2 | TRBV11-3 | . | few | CASSLRQGWNYGYTF | TGTGCCAGCAGCTTAAGGCAGGGGTGGAACTATGGCTACACCTTC
TRBJ1-1 | TRBV10-2 | . | . | CASSEGEYTEAFF | TGCGCCAGCAGTGAAGGGGAGTACACTGAAGCTTTCTTT
TRBJ1-1 | TRBV14 | . | . | CASSVQNMNTEAFF | TGTGCCAGCAGCGTGCAGAACATGAACACTGAAGCTTTCTTT
TRBJ1-5 | TRBV6-8 | TRBD1 | few | CASSSRGTGLLAQHF | TGTGCCAGCAGTTCGAGGGGGACAGGACTTCTAGCCCAGCATTTT
TRBJ2-1 | TRBV18 | . | . | CASSELRDFATAHNEQFF | TGTGCCAGCTCAGAGCTCCGTGACTTCGCTACCGCCCACAATGAGCAGTTCTTC
TRBJ1-1 | TRBV12-5 | TRBD1 | large | CASGTGLVAFF | TGTGCTAGTGGGACAGGGCTTGTGGCTTTCTTT
TRBJ2-1 | TRBV29-1 | TRBD2 | few | CSVEDWNSGGPQTFGEQFF | TGCAGCGTTGAAGATTGGAATAGCGGGGGTCCACAAACTTTCGGCGAGCAGTTCTTC
TRBJ1-2 | TRBV10-2 | . | . | CASSDGTVPNYGYTF | TGCGCCAGCAGTGACGGGACCGTCCCTAACTATGGCTACACCTTC
TRBJ1-1 | TRBV6-8 | TRBD1 | . | CASQGALYTEAFF | TGTGCCAGTCAGGGGGCTTTGTATACTGAAGCTTTCTTT
TRBJ2-3 | TRBV10-2 | . | once | CASKPPRGTDTQYF | TGCGCCAGCAAGCCCCCAAGGGGAACAGATACGCAGTATTTT
TRBJ2-3 | TRBV6-8 | . | . | CASSLYTDTQYF | TGTGCCAGCAGTTTATACACAGATACGCAGTATTTT